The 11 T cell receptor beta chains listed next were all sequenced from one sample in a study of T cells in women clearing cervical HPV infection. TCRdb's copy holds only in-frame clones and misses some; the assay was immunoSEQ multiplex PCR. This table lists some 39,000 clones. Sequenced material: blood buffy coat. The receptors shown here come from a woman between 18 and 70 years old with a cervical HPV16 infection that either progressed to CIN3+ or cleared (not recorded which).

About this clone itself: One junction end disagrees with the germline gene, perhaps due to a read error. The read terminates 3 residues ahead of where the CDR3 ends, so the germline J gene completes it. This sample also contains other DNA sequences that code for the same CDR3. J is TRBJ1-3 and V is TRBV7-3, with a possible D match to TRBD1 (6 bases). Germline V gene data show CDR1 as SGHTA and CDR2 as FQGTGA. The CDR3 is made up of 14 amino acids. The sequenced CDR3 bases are TGTGCCAGCAGCCCAGGGGTCTCTGGAAACACG. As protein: CASSPGVSGNT. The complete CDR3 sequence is CASSPGVSGNTIYF.

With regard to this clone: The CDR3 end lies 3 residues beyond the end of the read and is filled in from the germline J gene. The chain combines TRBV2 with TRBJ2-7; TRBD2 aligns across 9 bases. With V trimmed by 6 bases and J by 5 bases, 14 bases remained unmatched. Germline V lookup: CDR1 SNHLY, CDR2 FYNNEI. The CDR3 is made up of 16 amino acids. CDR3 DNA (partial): TGTGCCAGCAGGCGGGGGGGGGCGGGAGGCCCTAACGAG. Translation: CASRRGGAGGPNE. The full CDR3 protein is CASRRGGAGGPNEQYF.

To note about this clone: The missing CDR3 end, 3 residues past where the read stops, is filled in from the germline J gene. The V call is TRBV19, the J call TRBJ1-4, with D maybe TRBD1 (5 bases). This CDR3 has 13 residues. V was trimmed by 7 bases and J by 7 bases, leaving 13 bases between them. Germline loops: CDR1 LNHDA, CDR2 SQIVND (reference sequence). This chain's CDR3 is CASNRQQTEKLFF. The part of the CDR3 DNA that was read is TGTGCCAGTAACCGACAGCAAACTGAAAAA.

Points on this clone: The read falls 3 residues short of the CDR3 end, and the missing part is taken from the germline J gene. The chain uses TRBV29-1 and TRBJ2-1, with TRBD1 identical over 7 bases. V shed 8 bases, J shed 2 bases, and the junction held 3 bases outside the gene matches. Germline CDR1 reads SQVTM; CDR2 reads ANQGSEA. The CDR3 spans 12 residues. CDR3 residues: CSSQGAYNEQFF. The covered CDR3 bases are TGCAGCTCCCAGGGGGCCTACAATGAG.

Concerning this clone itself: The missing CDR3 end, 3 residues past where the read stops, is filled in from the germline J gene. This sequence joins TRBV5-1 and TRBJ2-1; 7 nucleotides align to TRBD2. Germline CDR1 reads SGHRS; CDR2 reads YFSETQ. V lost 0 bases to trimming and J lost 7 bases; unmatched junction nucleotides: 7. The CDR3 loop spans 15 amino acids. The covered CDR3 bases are TGCGCCAGCAGCTTGGATCTAGCGGCAGTAAATGAG. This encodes CASSLDLAAVNE. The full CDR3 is CASSLDLAAVNEQFF. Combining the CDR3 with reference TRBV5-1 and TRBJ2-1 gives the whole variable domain KAGVTQTPRYLIKTRGQQVTLSCSPISGHRSVSWYQQTPGQGLQFLFEYFSETQRNKGNFPGRFSGRQFSNSRSEMNVSTLELGDSALYLCASSLDLAAVNEQFFGPGTRLTVL.

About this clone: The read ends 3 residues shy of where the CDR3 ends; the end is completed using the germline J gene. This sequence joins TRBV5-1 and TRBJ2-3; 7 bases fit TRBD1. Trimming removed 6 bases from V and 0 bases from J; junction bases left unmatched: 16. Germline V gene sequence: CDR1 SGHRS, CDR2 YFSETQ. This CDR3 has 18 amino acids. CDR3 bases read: TGCGCCAGCACCGACCGGGACAGTATTGCTTCTAGCACAGATACG. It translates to CASTDRDSIASSTDT. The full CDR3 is CASTDRDSIASSTDTQYF. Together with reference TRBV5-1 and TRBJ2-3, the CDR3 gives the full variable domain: KAGVTQTPRYLIKTRGQQVTLSCSPISGHRSVSWYQQTPGQGLQFLFEYFSETQRNKGNFPGRFSGRQFSNSRSEMNVSTLELGDSALYLCASTDRDSIASSTDTQYFGPGTRLTVL.

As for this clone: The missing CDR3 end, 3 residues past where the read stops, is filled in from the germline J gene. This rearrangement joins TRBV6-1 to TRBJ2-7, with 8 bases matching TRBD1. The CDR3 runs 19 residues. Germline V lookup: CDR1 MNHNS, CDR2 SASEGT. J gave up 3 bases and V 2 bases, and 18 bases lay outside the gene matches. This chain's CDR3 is CASSEKQGGVFGGNYEQYF. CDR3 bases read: TGTGCCAGCAGTGAAAAACAGGGGGGCGTTTTTGGCGGTAACTACGAG.

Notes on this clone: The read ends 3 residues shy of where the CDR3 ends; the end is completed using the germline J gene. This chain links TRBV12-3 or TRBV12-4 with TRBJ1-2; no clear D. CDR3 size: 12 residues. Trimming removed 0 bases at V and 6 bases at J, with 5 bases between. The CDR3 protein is CASSLAANGYTF. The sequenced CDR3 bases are TGTGCCAGCAGTTTAGCAGCTAATGGC.

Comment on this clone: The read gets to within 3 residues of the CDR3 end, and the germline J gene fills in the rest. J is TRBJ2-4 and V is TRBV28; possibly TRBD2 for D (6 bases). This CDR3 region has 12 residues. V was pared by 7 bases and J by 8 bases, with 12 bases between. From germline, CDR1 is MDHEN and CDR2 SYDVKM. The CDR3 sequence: CASNEWGDIQYF. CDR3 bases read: TGTGCCAGCAACGAATGGGGGGACATT.

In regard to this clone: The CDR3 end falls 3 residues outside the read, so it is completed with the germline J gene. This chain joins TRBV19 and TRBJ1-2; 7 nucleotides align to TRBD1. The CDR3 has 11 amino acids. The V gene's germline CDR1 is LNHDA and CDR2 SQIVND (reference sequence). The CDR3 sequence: CASRRGQGYTF. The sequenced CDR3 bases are TGTGCCAGTAGGAGGGGGCAGGGC.

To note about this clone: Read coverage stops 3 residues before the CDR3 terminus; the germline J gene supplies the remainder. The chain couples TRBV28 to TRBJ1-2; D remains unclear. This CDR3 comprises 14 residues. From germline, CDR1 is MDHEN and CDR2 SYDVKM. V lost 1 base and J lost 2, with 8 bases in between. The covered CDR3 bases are TGTGCCAGCAGTTTATTTGTCAGAAACTATGGC. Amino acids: CASSLFVRNYG. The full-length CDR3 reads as CASSLFVRNYGYTF.